This T cell receptor beta chain was identified in a study of cytomegalovirus exposure and HLA in healthy donors. Study-level findings and limits: TCR beta chains numbering more than 150 were designated cytomegalovirus-associated.

The V end was cut by 0 bases, the J end by 3 bases, with 6 bases between. There are 12 residues in the CDR3. Germline CDR1 reads GTSNPN; CDR2 reads SVGIG (reference sequence). Clones were read by immunoSEQ multiplex PCR, and TCRdb kept only the in-frame ones, dropping some. The table lists hundreds of thousands of clones, 87% of them singletons. As for this clone: Its antigen is not known.

Input material: PBMCs. V and J are TRBV30 and TRBJ2-7, with D maybe TRBD1 (5 bases). This TCR came from a man younger than 35 in good health and CMV-seropositive. The CDR3 here is CAWSVDSYEQYF. In DNA form, the CDR3 reads TGTGCCTGGAGTGTAGACAGCTACGAGCAGTACTTC.